The clone carrying this T cell receptor (beta chain) was counted a few times. The V gene's germline CDR1 is SGHNT and CDR2 YYREEE (reference sequence). The CDR3 extends over 14 amino acids. Trimming stripped 8 bases from V and 6 bases from J, with 20 bases between. TCRdb re-analysed the 5' RACE reads in MiXCR, keeping a single row per CDR3 protein. The sample lists around 210,000 distinct CDR3 sequences, 9% to 10% occurring once. This entry belongs to a study of T-cell memory formation after mild COVID-19. This receptor was identified in a man younger than 35 who had mild COVID-19 (a few samples of this study predate the infection). Cell type and time point are not known. The sequencing input was PBMCs or a T cell subset sorted from them (not recorded which). The chain links TRBV5-4 to TRBJ1-2; D is undetermined. DNA of the CDR3: TGTGCCAGTCGAGCAGGACGCACAGCGAATGGCTACACCTTC. Translation: CASRAGRTANGYTF.